Shown below are 18 T cell receptor beta chains from a single sample sequenced in a study of blood T cell repertoires in COVID-19 (TCRdb year 2020). The library was built by means of the immunoSEQ multiplex PCR assay. TCRdb retrieved this table from immuneACCESS and kept in-frame rearrangements only. Not all clones are present; in checked studies, unresolved V genes account for under half, and no reason is known for the remainder. Within this sample are hundreds of thousands of clones, with around 87% of them counted one time only. Over 6% of the sample lies in the top ten. Sequences were obtained from peripheral blood. The receptors were gathered from a woman aged 50 to 65 with COVID-19, enrolled during active disease.

The V and J genes are TRBV2 and TRBJ1-2, with 7 positions matching TRBD1. Per germline, CDR1 SNHLY and CDR2 FYNNEI. Germline trimming cut 6 bases from V and 1 base from J; bases unmatched to any gene: 14. CDR3 length: 17 residues. The CDR3 bases are TGTGCCAGCAGAAACGGACAGGTGGGAATGGTTAACTATGGCTACACCTTC. Protein: CASRNGQVGMVNYGYTF. The whole variable domain, filled in from reference TRBV2 and TRBJ1-2, reads EPEVTQTPSHQVTQMGQEVILRCVPISNHLYFYWYRQILGQKVEFLVSFYNNEISEKSEIFDDQFSVERPDGSNFTLKIRSTKLEDSAMYFCASRNGQVGMVNYGYTFGSGTRLTVV.

The CDR3 is CASSPRLAGVGETQYF. In DNA form, the CDR3 reads TGTGCCAGCTCACCACGTCTAGCGGGAGTAGGAGAGACCCAGTACTTC. V usage is TRBV18 and J usage is TRBJ2-5, with 10 bases identical to TRBD2. Germline-derived CDR1 and CDR2 are KGHSH and LQKENI. V lost 1 base and J lost 4; bases outside the gene matches: 6. The CDR3 contains 16 residues.

The CDR3: CASSFSVQNYGYTF. CDR3 nucleotides: TGTGCCAGCAGTTTCTCGGTACAGAACTATGGCTACACCTTC. The gene calls are TRBV28 and TRBJ1-2, with D hard to call. Between the trimmed V and J ends, which lost 3 bases and 2 bases, there was a span of 10 bases. CDR3 size: 14 residues. In germline, CDR1 is MDHEN, CDR2 SYDVKM.

The chain joins TRBV7-8 to TRBJ1-5, with TRBD1 matching 9 bases. The CDR3 has 15 residues. With V trimmed by 6 bases and J by 6 bases, 9 bases remained unmatched. Germline V CDR1 and CDR2: SGHVS, FQNEAQ. In DNA, the CDR3 is TGTGCCAGCAGATCCGGGACAGGGAGGACTCAGCCCCAGCATTTT. Translating it yields CASRSGTGRTQPQHF.

The J gene is TRBJ1-3, the V gene TRBV11-2; D call uncertain. The length of the CDR3 is 13 residues. The V end was cut by 3 bases, the J end by 4 bases, with 7 bases between. Germline CDR1 is SGHAT and CDR2 is FQNNGV. CDR3: CASSLVVGNTIYF. CDR3 DNA sequence: TGTGCCAGCAGCTTGGTAGTAGGAAACACCATATATTTT.

The V and J genes are TRBV5-1 and TRBJ2-1; 16 positions agree with TRBD2. The CDR3 sequence is 20 residues long. Germline values: CDR1 SGHRS, CDR2 YFSETQ. With 3 bases clipped from V and 0 bases from J, the junction kept 9 bases outside the gene matches. CDR3 loop: CASSSQGGLAGGGSYNEQFF. CDR3 nucleotides: TGCGCCAGCAGCTCCCAGGGGGGACTAGCGGGAGGGGGCTCCTACAATGAGCAGTTCTTC.

The chain joins TRBV6-5 to TRBJ2-7, with 15 bases that match TRBD2. Trimming at V came to 2 bases and at J to 1 base, leaving 0 bases not matched to a gene. The germline CDR1 and CDR2 sequences are MNHEY and SVGAGI. The CDR3 runs 16 residues. CDR3 sequence: CASSYGTSGRSYEQYF. The CDR3 coding sequence is TGTGCCAGCAGTTACGGGACTAGCGGGAGGTCCTACGAGCAGTACTTC.

The chain links TRBV2 to TRBJ2-3; 9 nucleotides agree with TRBD2. Germline CDR1 and CDR2: SNHLY and FYNNEI. V lost 7 bases to trimming and J lost 6 bases; unmatched junction nucleotides: 11. The CDR3 contains 15 residues. Here the CDR3 reads CASTTRLAGLDTQYF. The CDR3 DNA reads TGTGCCAGCACAACCAGGCTAGCGGGATTGGATACGCAGTATTTT.

CDR3 sequence (DNA): TGTGCCAGCAGCTCAGGACTCAAACCAAACACGTACTTC. Protein sequence: CASSSGLKPNTYF. The chain uses TRBV7-9 and TRBJ2-7, with D tentatively TRBD2 (5 bases). V gave up 4 bases and J gave up 12 bases, with 19 bases separating them. The CDR3 totals 13 residues. From germline, CDR1 is SEHNR and CDR2 FQNEAQ (reference sequence).

The V and J genes are TRBV29-1 and TRBJ2-7; 8 positions agree with TRBD1. The V segment lost 7 bases and the J segment 3 bases; nucleotides outside the gene matches: 5. Germline V gene data show CDR1 as SQVTM and CDR2 as ANQGSEA. The CDR3 loop spans 12 amino acids. In DNA form, the CDR3 reads TGCAGCGCGGGACAGGTCGACTACGAGCAGTACTTC. Translating it yields CSAGQVDYEQYF.

The gene calls are TRBV14 and TRBJ2-1; possibly TRBD2 for D (5 bases). V lost 8 bases and J 0 bases, leaving 14 bases between the germline ends. This CDR3 contains 15 residues. Germline CDR1 and CDR2: SGHDN and FVKESK. The CDR3 region has the DNA TGTGCCAGCGGAGCCGTACTAGGCTCCTACAATGAGCAGTTCTTC. Translated: CASGAVLGSYNEQFF. Drawing the rest from reference TRBV14 and TRBJ2-1, the complete variable domain is EAGVTQFPSHSVIEKGQTVTLRCDPISGHDNLYWYRRVMGKEIKFLLHFVKESKQDESGMPNNRFLAERTGGTYSTLKVQPAELEDSGVYFCASGAVLGSYNEQFFGPGTRLTVL.

This rearrangement joins TRBV5-1 to TRBJ1-1; weak D call: TRBD1 (6 bases). With 0 bases removed from V and 0 bases from J, the gap between germline ends came to 6 bases. Germline V gives CDR1 SGHRS, CDR2 YFSETQ. This CDR3 has 14 amino acids. CDR3 residues: CASSLGQVNTEAFF. CDR3 bases: TGCGCCAGCAGCTTGGGACAGGTGAACACTGAAGCTTTCTTT.

The chain is built from TRBV2 and TRBJ1-3; 7 bases agree with TRBD1. CDR1 and CDR2 (germline): SNHLY, FYNNEI. CDR3 length: 14 residues. V was clipped by 10 bases and J by 2 bases; unmatched bases: 8. The CDR3 DNA sequence: TGTGCCACCGGGTCCGGGACAGCTGGAAACACCATATATTTT. Translating it yields CATGSGTAGNTIYF. The full variable domain, completed using reference TRBV2 and TRBJ1-3, is EPEVTQTPSHQVTQMGQEVILRCVPISNHLYFYWYRQILGQKVEFLVSFYNNEISEKSEIFDDQFSVERPDGSNFTLKIRSTKLEDSAMYFCATGSGTAGNTIYFGEGSWLTVV.

The chain employs TRBV11-2 and TRBJ2-1, with 7 nucleotides matching TRBD2. CDR3 length equals 18 residues. Germline-derived CDR1 and CDR2 are SGHAT and FQNNGV. Unmatched junction bases numbered 16, after V lost 5 bases and J lost 3 bases. The CDR3 DNA is TGTGCCAGCAGCCCAGGACTTTCCCTGAGCGGGATCTACAATGAGCAGTTCTTC. This encodes CASSPGLSLSGIYNEQFF. Full variable domain (missing parts from reference TRBV11-2 and TRBJ2-1): EAGVAQSPRYKIIEKRQSVAFWCNPISGHATLYWYQQILGQGPKLLIQFQNNGVVDDSQLPKDRFSAERLKGVDSTLKIQPAKLEDSAVYLCASSPGLSLSGIYNEQFFGPGTRLTVL.

V usage is TRBV14 and J usage is TRBJ1-1, with no clear D. The CDR3 loop spans 16 amino acids. V was trimmed by 1 base and J by 6 bases, leaving 18 bases between them. Germline V gene data show CDR1 as SGHDN and CDR2 as FVKESK. CDR3 sequence reads: CASSQALGRGSAEAFF. CDR3 DNA sequence: TGTGCCAGCAGCCAAGCCCTGGGGAGAGGGTCAGCTGAAGCTTTCTTT.

The gene calls are TRBV6-7 and TRBJ1-1, with D perhaps TRBD1 (5 bases). TRBV6-7 is treated as an ORF (open reading frame) with a function not yet certain. V lost 6 bases and J lost 4, with 18 bases in between. There are 15 residues in the CDR3. This chain's CDR3 is CASRSPGHERTEAFF. The CDR3 DNA reads as TGTGCCAGCAGGAGCCCAGGGCACGAGCGCACTGAAGCTTTCTTT.

The chain uses TRBV11-2 and TRBJ2-1; TRBD2 matches 11 bases. Germline V gene data show CDR1 as SGHAT and CDR2 as FQNNGV. The CDR3 covers 15 residues. Losses at the gene ends were 2 bases for V and 10 bases for J; bases not matched to a gene: 7. CDR3 DNA sequence: TGTGCCAGCAGCTTAAGTAGCGGGAGGGCACCGGAGCAGTTCTTC. Its translation: CASSLSSGRAPEQFF.

The rearrangement uses TRBV30 and TRBJ2-3, with D possibly TRBD1 on 5 matching bases. Deletions cut 3 bases from V and 11 bases from J, with 15 bases between. CDR3 length: 12 amino acids. Germline CDR1 is GTSNPN and CDR2 is SVGIG (reference sequence). CDR3 protein: CAWRGSPQGQYF. The CDR3 DNA is TGTGCCTGGAGAGGTAGCCCCCAGGGGCAGTATTTT.